The subject of this entry is one TCR beta chain. Its antigen is unknown. No per-base quality is available; no much larger clone lies one base away. The sample belongs to a study of T-cell memory formation after mild COVID-19 (dated by TCRdb to 2020 to 2022). Context from the whole study: TCR sequence clusters from the two donors were largely donor specific. In a couple of donors, T-cell clones that expanded and contracted after mild COVID-19 were followed by sequencing TCRalpha and TCRbeta repertoires longitudinally. The cohort was made up of two young adult volunteers, one female and one male, who were previously healthy.

Ficoll-Paque density gradient centrifugation was the method used to isolate PBMCs. What the research found in general, with its limitations: Some responding clones were detected in pre-infection memory, suggesting pre-existing cross-reactive memory T cells joined the SARS-CoV-2 response. The second-wave clones that peaked on day 37 were not confirmed to be SARS-CoV-2 specific. Clones that contracted from day 15 to 85 showed balanced CD4/CD8 phenotypes, whereas a second wave of clones that expanded from day 15 to 37 leaned towards CD4+. The study included only a couple of mild cases, and larger cohorts that include severe cases with pre-infection samples were judged to be necessary. Contracting CD4+ clones appeared mostly in the CM and EM memory subsets, whereas CD8+ clones were enriched in EMRA.

The sample was run on an Illumina NovaSeq 6000. cDNA libraries for TCRalpha and TCRbeta were prepared by 5'RACE using constant-segment primers, with sample barcodes and unique molecular identifiers added. Trizol reagent was used to extract RNA from every sample. Amplification of the libraries took two PCR steps, and the second step added a second sample barcode plus Illumina TruSeq adapters. Sequencing of the libraries was done on an Illumina NovaSeq, producing 2 x 150 bp paired-end reads. The original methods were these. With migec v1.2.7, reads were demultiplexed and then collapsed into UMI-guided consensus sequences. Using mixcr v2.1.11, UMI consensuses were aligned to TRA and TRB V and J templates and then assembled into clonotypes. A clonotype was counted as expanded or contracted only when both edgeR and NoisET called the clonotype significant, with the noise models trained on biological replicates. For edgeR calls, the cutoffs were a false discovery rate-adjusted p below 0.01 and a log2 fold-change threshold of 1. As an exploratory analysis of dynamics, max-normalized trajectories of the 1000 most abundant clonotypes were examined by PCA with hierarchical clustering. Separately sequenced CD4+ and CD8+ repertoires were used to assign a CD4 or CD8 phenotype to each responding clone. In TCRdb, the public reads were trimmed at Q25 with fastp and aligned with MiXCR, with productive beta chains retained. Rows are combined by CDR3 protein, so each entry shows the most common genes and DNA. The V and J calls reflect TCRdb's pipeline rather than the authors' work. This sample is represented by approximately 490,000 distinct CDR3 sequences; roughly 22% of them were singletons. Under 15% of the sample goes to the ten largest clones.

For CDR1 and CDR2, the germline V gene lists ENHRY and SYGVKD. Cut back by 4 bases and 6 bases, the V and J ends lie 18 bases apart. Counted from cysteine to phenylalanine, this CDR3 has 15 amino acids. The retained sequence is limited to the CDR3, 45 bases, with the frame set at the first base. The sequence derives from an adult woman who had mild COVID-19 (a few samples of this study predate the infection). The sample titles of this study are shuffled in the database, so cell type and time point are left out; the donor was told from shared clones. The sequencing input was PBMCs or a T cell subset sorted from them (not recorded which). This chain joins TRBV10-3 to TRBJ1-1, and TRBD1 may be the D gene, going by 6 matching bases. In nucleotide form, the sequence is TGTGCCATCAGTGCTAGTCAGGACAGTACCTCTGAAGCTTTCTTT. The translation is CAISASQDSTSEAFF.